This is a list of T cell receptor beta chains from one sample in a study of blood T cell repertoires in COVID-19. Profiling relied on immunoSEQ multiplex PCR, and the TCRdb table lists in-frame clones only, not all of them. Among approximately 400,000 clones listed, roughly 80% were seen once. Sequencing was performed on peripheral blood. The origin of the receptors is a human donor with acute or convalescent COVID-19. The donor label of this sample is uncertain. Each CDR3 is given with its conserved first and last residue. A D gene is named only where the DNA matches it firmly. Rows give clone size only sometimes, using once, few, many, or a class for an expanded clone.

.	TRBV5-6	TRBJ1-4	.	CASSSDSLGGKLFF	TGTGCCAGCAGCTCTGACAGCTTGGGTGGAAAACTGTTTTTT
.	TRBV5-1	TRBJ1-6	.	CASSFMSDNSPLHF	TGCGCCAGCAGCTTCATGTCAGATAATTCACCCCTCCACTTT
.	TRBV5-4	TRBJ2-7	.	CASSLNTYEQYF	TGTGCCAGCAGCTTGAACACCTACGAGCAGTACTTC
.	TRBV3-1/TRBV3-2	TRBJ2-7	few	CASSQVGGRSSYEQYF	TGTGCCAGCAGCCAAGTAGGGGGAAGGAGCTCCTACGAGCAGTACTTC
TRBD2	TRBV7-9	TRBJ2-3	.	CASSQGGLAMPSTDTQYF	TGTGCCAGCAGCCAAGGGGGACTAGCGATGCCTAGCACAGATACGCAGTATTTT
TRBD1	TRBV6-5	TRBJ1-2	.	CASSSRTGIGYTF	TGTGCCAGCAGTTCCCGGACAGGGATAGGCTACACCTTC
TRBD2	TRBV9	TRBJ2-5	.	CASSVGKLAGVETQYF	TGTGCCAGCAGCGTAGGAAAACTAGCGGGAGTAGAGACCCAGTACTTC
TRBD1	TRBV28	TRBJ2-2	.	CASSLLGQGFAGELFF	TGTGCCAGCAGTTTACTGGGACAGGGGTTTGCCGGGGAGCTGTTTTTT
TRBD1	TRBV24-1	TRBJ2-7	few	CATSDPGQGAYEQYF	TGTGCCACCAGTGATCCGGGACAGGGGGCCTACGAGCAGTACTTC
.	TRBV5-1	TRBJ2-6	.	CASSLVSSGANVLTF	TGCGCCAGCAGCCTGGTTAGCTCTGGGGCCAACGTCCTGACTTTC
TRBD1	TRBV2	TRBJ1-2	.	CAGRQGEVKGYGYTF	TGTGCCGGCAGACAGGGGGAGGTCAAGGGCTATGGCTACACCTTC
.	TRBV3-1/TRBV3-2	TRBJ1-2	few	CASSQWGGGGYTF	TGTGCCAGCAGCCAGTGGGGGGGCGGTGGCTACACCTTC
.	TRBV5-6	TRBJ1-1	.	CASSLHLGEVTEAFF	TGTGCCAGCAGCTTGCATCTCGGGGAGGTCACTGAAGCTTTCTTT
.	TRBV19	TRBJ1-1	.	CASSTGWRMTRVEAFF	TGTGCCAGTAGTACGGGGTGGAGGATGACAAGGGTTGAAGCTTTCTTT
TRBD1	TRBV7-8	TRBJ2-2	.	CASSPRDSHLTNTGELFF	TGTGCCAGCAGCCCTCGGGACAGCCACCTGACGAACACCGGGGAGCTGTTTTTT
.	TRBV18	TRBJ1-1	.	CASSLRTGIGEAFF	TGTGCCAGCTCACTACGGACGGGGATTGGTGAAGCTTTCTTT
.	TRBV7-2	TRBJ2-5	.	CASSKWGPQETQYF	TGTGCCAGCAGCAAGTGGGGGCCACAAGAGACCCAGTACTTC
.	TRBV28	TRBJ1-6	.	CASIYRGSSPLHF	TGTGCCAGCATATATAGAGGCAGTTCACCCCTCCACTTT